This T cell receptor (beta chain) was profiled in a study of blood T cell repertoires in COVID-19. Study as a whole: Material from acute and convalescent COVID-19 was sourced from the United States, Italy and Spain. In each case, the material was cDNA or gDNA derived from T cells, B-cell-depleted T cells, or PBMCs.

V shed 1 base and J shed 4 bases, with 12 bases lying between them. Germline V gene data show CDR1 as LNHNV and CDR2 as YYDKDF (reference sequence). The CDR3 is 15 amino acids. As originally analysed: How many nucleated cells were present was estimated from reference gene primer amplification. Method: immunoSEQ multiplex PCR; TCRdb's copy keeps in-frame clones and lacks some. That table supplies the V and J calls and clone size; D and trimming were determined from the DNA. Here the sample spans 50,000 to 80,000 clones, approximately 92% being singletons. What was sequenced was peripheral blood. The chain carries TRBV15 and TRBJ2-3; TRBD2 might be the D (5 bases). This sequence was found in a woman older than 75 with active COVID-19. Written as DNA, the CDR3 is TGTGCCACCAGCAGAGCTCCGGGGAGTGCAGATACGCAGTATTTT. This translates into CATSRAPGSADTQYF.